This T cell receptor beta chain was identified during a study of cytomegalovirus exposure and HLA in healthy donors. Looking at the study overall: An analysis done earlier identified more than 100 million unique TCR beta sequences from roughly 190 million T cells. Study-wide findings and caveats: Many donors carried some public TCRs, although rarity characterized most TCR sequences. Immune exposure information available was restricted to CMV serostatus.

As for this clone: The antigen is undetermined.

Looked up from germline, CDR1 is SGHRS and CDR2 is YFSETQ. V lost 4 bases and J lost 1, with 5 bases in between. The CDR3 is 13 amino acids. Primers included in the PCR were 60 Vbeta and 13 Jbeta primers. The assay was immunoSEQ multiplex PCR, and TCRdb's table has in-frame clones only and misses some. The table records 95,000 to 150,000 clones, around 66% of them present only once. The chain links TRBV5-1 to TRBJ2-2; D gene unclear. The sample taken for sequencing was PBMCs. The TCR sequence derives from a man between 18 and 29 years old in good health and CMV-seronegative. CDR3 nucleotide sequence: TGCGCCAGCAGCCAAAAGAACACCGGGGAGCTGTTTTTT. Translated: CASSQKNTGELFF.